This T cell receptor (beta chain) was found in a study of radiotherapy plus CTLA-4 blockade in lung cancer. The CDR3 length is 15 residues. Deletions cut 1 base from V and 1 base from J, with 10 bases between. In germline, CDR1 is SGHDN, CDR2 FVKESK. The table came from immunoSEQ multiplex PCR; TCRdb's copy has only in-frame clones and leaves some out. The sample contains approximately 45,000 clones, around 63% of which appear only once. CTLA-4 blockade with ipilimumab, together with focal radiation, was given to patients with chemo-refractory metastatic non-small-cell lung cancer. V is TRBV14 and J is TRBJ1-1, with a tentative D call TRBD1 (5 bases). The TCR comes from a human donor with non-small cell lung cancer who had a partial response to radiotherapy plus ipilimumab. Sequenced here: peripheral blood, sampled from a patient treated with radiotherapy plus ipilimumab. CDR3 sequence: CASSQAGGANTEAFF. The CDR3 region has the DNA TGTGCCAGCAGCCAAGCCGGGGGAGCGAACACTGAAGCTTTCTTT.